Below are 28 T cell receptor beta chains sequenced from a single sample in a study of T cell responses to AZD1222 COVID-19 vaccine. Some clones are missing from TCRdb's copy, which holds only in-frame ones; the method was immunoSEQ multiplex PCR. This sample has over 110,000 clones, with 85% to 95% found just once. The source material was peripheral blood, sampled on day 0 of AZD1222 vaccination. The source of these receptors is an adult in good health.

The chain employs TRBV28 and TRBJ1-2, with D uncertain. Trimming stripped 6 bases from V and 1 base from J, with 6 bases between. Germline CDR1 MDHEN, CDR2 SYDVKM. CDR3 length: 12 residues. Written as DNA, the CDR3 is TGTGCCAGCAGGAGGAGTAACTATGGCTACACCTTC. Translating gives CASRRSNYGYTF.

The chain recombines TRBV9 with TRBJ1-4, with D unresolved. Trimming removed 2 bases from V and 8 bases from J, with 13 bases in between. Germline V gene lookup returns CDR1 SGDLS and CDR2 YYNGEE. The CDR3 totals 14 residues. The CDR3 region has the DNA TGTGCCAGCAGCGTTTCAGGCTTCGACGAAAAACTGTTTTTT. It specifies CASSVSGFDEKLFF.

In the case of this clone: Different DNA sequences within this sample yield the same CDR3. V is TRBV5-1 and J is TRBJ1-1; TRBD1 is a possible D gene (5 bases). CDR1 SGHRS and CDR2 YFSETQ come from the germline V gene. V lost 2 bases and J lost 1, with 9 bases in between. CDR3 length: 14 residues. The CDR3 nucleotides read TGCGCCAGCAGCTTTGACAGACCGAACACTGAAGCTTTCTTT. Encoded protein: CASSFDRPNTEAFF.

This rearrangement joins TRBV5-4 to TRBJ2-1; D is unresolved. V lost 9 bases to trimming and J lost 3 bases, with 13 bases between them. CDR1 is SGHNT and CDR2 is YYREEE in the germline V gene (reference sequence). The CDR3 runs to 13 residues. CDR3 bases: TGTGCCATCAAGCGCTATTTCTACAATGAGCAGTTCTTC. Translation gives CAIKRYFYNEQFF.

This sequence joins TRBV28 and TRBJ2-1; tentative D call: TRBD2 (6 bases). Trimming removed 6 bases at V and 4 bases at J, with 10 bases between. The CDR3 runs 13 residues. Germline V gene sequence: CDR1 MDHEN, CDR2 SYDVKM. CDR3 sequence (DNA): TGTGCCAGCAGAGAGCGGGCATACAATGAGCAGTTCTTC. Translated: CASRERAYNEQFF.

This chain uses TRBV19 with TRBJ1-5; possible D gene TRBD1, 5 bases. From germline, CDR1 is LNHDA and CDR2 SQIVND (reference sequence). The CDR3 covers 13 residues. V lost 4 bases and J lost 6, with 10 bases in between. CDR3 protein: CASSTSGTQPQHF. CDR3 DNA: TGTGCCAGTAGTACTTCAGGGACTCAGCCCCAGCATTTT.

V is TRBV3-1 (or the pseudogene TRBV3-2) and J is TRBJ2-7, with TRBD2 identical over 11 bases. The CDR3 is 15 amino acids. Germline lookup yields CDR1 LGHDT and CDR2 YNNKEL (reference sequence). Trimming took 1 base from V and 6 from J; bases not matched to a gene: 5. The CDR3 loop is CASSQVAGGASEQYF. In DNA form, the CDR3 reads TGTGCCAGCAGCCAAGTAGCGGGGGGGGCCAGCGAGCAGTACTTC.

This chain links TRBV11-2 with TRBJ2-7, with D perhaps matching TRBD1 or TRBD2 (5 bases each). Germline V gene data show CDR1 as SGHAT and CDR2 as FQNNGV. The CDR3 is made up of 14 amino acids. Trimming pared 5 bases from V and 2 bases from J, leaving 13 bases between. CDR3 sequence reads: CASSPGRSTYEQYF. CDR3 bases: TGTGCCAGCAGCCCGGGACGGTCTACCTACGAGCAGTACTTC.

V usage is TRBV7-9 and J usage is TRBJ1-5, with D tentatively TRBD1 (6 bases). This CDR3 region has 14 residues. Trimming cost V 7 bases and J 7 bases, with 17 bases left between them. Germline V gene lookup returns CDR1 SEHNR and CDR2 FQNEAQ (reference sequence). In nucleotides, the CDR3 is TGTGCCAGCACCCCTTACAGGGAAGGCCAGCCCCAGCATTTT. It is translated as CASTPYREGQPQHF.

Details on this clone: Germline is not matched at one junction end, which may reflect a read error. This chain connects TRBV28 to TRBJ2-7, with 8 bases identical to TRBD2. CDR1 and CDR2 from the germline V gene are MDHEN and SYDVKM. CDR3 length: 16 amino acids. Here the CDR3 reads CASSTNRLALGYAQYF. The CDR3 DNA sequence: TGTGCCAGCAGTACAAACCGACTAGCGCTTGGGTACGCGCAGTACTTC.

This clone was observed once. The chain is built from TRBV11-2 and TRBJ2-7; D is tentatively TRBD1 or TRBD2 (5 bases each). This CDR3 has 17 residues. The V and J ends lost 2 bases and 0 bases respectively, with 17 bases between them. Germline-derived CDR1 and CDR2 are SGHAT and FQNNGV. CDR3 sequence: CASSLWGSGAASYEQYF. Here the CDR3 DNA reads TGTGCCAGCAGCTTATGGGGGAGCGGAGCAGCCTCCTACGAGCAGTACTTC.

This sequence joins TRBV9 and TRBJ1-2; D unclear. From germline, CDR1 is SGDLS and CDR2 YYNGEE. This CDR3 is 13 amino acids long. V lost 6 bases and J lost 0, with 9 bases in between. CDR3 amino acids: CASKEVSNYGYTF. In DNA form, the CDR3 reads TGTGCCAGCAAGGAGGTATCTAACTATGGCTACACCTTC. Drawing the rest from reference TRBV9 and TRBJ1-2, the complete variable domain is DSGVTQTPKHLITATGQRVTLRCSPRSGDLSVYWYQQSLDQGLQFLIQYYNGEERAKGNILERFSAQQFPDLHSELNLSSLELGDSALYFCASKEVSNYGYTFGSGTRLTVV.

Regarding this clone: Other DNA sequences of this sample code for an identical CDR3. The chain joins TRBV4-1 to TRBJ1-6; D perhaps matches TRBD1 (5 bases). The CDR3 is 13 amino acids. Deletions cut 1 base from V and 10 bases from J, with 8 bases between. Germline V gene lookup returns CDR1 MGHRA and CDR2 YSYEKL. Here the CDR3 DNA reads TGCGCCAGCAGCCAAGTGGGGGACTCACCCCTCCACTTT. This sequence encodes CASSQVGDSPLHF.

The chain uses TRBV6-5 and TRBJ2-1; no definite D call. CDR1 MNHEY and CDR2 SVGAGI come from the germline V gene. The CDR3 length is 14 residues. V lost 2 bases to trimming and J lost 6 bases, with 11 bases between them. CDR3 sequence (DNA): TGTGCCAGCAGTTACGCCCGCGTTACCAATGAGCAGTTCTTC. Protein: CASSYARVTNEQFF.

V usage is TRBV5-4 and J usage is TRBJ2-3; D is tentatively TRBD1 or TRBD2 (5 bases each). The CDR3 has 18 residues. V gave up 3 bases and J gave up 1 base, with 21 bases separating them. Germline V gives CDR1 SGHNT, CDR2 YYREEE (reference sequence). DNA of the CDR3: TGTGCCAGCAGCTGGAGGCTCTTGGGGGACGGAGGCACAGATACGCAGTATTTT. This encodes CASSWRLLGDGGTDTQYF.

This chain uses TRBV10-3 with TRBJ2-7, with 13 bases lining up with TRBD2. This CDR3 has 16 residues. Per germline, CDR1 ENHRY and CDR2 SYGVKD. J gave up 4 bases and V 6 bases, and 9 bases lay outside the gene matches. This CDR3 is CAISRRGTSGEYEQYF. The CDR3 DNA reads TGTGCCATCAGCCGACGAGGGACTAGCGGGGAGTACGAGCAGTACTTC.

This sequence joins TRBV27 and TRBJ1-1; D is perhaps TRBD1 (5 bases). The CDR3 runs 12 residues. V dropped 2 bases and J dropped 11 bases, with 12 bases sitting between them. Per the germline V gene, CDR1 is MNHEY and CDR2 is SMNVEV (reference sequence). This CDR3 is CASSLGRVGAFF. CDR3 DNA sequence: TGTGCCAGCAGTTTAGGCAGGGTTGGGGCTTTCTTT.

V gene TRBV5-5 combines with J gene TRBJ1-2, with 7 bases that match TRBD1. V gave up 4 bases and J gave up 4 bases; unmatched junction bases: 7. The CDR3 sequence is 14 residues long. CDR1 and CDR2 (germline): SGHKS, YYEKEE (reference sequence). DNA of the CDR3: TGTGCCAGCAGCCAAGCGACAGGGAGCTATGGCTACACCTTC. The encoded protein is CASSQATGSYGYTF. The full variable domain, its missing parts supplied by reference TRBV5-5 and TRBJ1-2, is DAGVTQSPTHLIKTRGQQVTLRCSPISGHKSVSWYQQVLGQGPQFIFQYYEKEERGRGNFPDRFSARQFPNYSSELNVNALLLGDSALYLCASSQATGSYGYTFGSGTRLTVV.

This chain uses TRBV2 with TRBJ1-6; no clear D gene. Germline lookup yields CDR1 SNHLY and CDR2 FYNNEI. V shed 7 bases and J shed 7 bases, with 11 bases lying between them. CDR3 length: 13 residues. CDR3 loop: CASTEQPNSPLHF. The CDR3 bases are TGTGCCAGCACGGAACAGCCAAATTCACCCCTCCACTTT.

The chain joins TRBV2 to TRBJ1-4; D remains ambiguous. CDR3 length: 17 residues. The V gene's germline CDR1 is SNHLY and CDR2 FYNNEI. V gave up 6 bases and J gave up 5 bases, with 22 bases separating them. Here the CDR3 reads CASRPRNPTPLNEKLFF. CDR3 bases: TGTGCCAGCAGGCCCCGGAACCCTACGCCCTTAAATGAAAAACTGTTTTTT. The full variable domain, rest sourced from reference TRBV2 and TRBJ1-4, is EPEVTQTPSHQVTQMGQEVILRCVPISNHLYFYWYRQILGQKVEFLVSFYNNEISEKSEIFDDQFSVERPDGSNFTLKIRSTKLEDSAMYFCASRPRNPTPLNEKLFFGSGTQLSVL.

This chain joins TRBV6-5 and TRBJ1-1; D unresolved. Germline V gives CDR1 MNHEY, CDR2 SVGAGI. The CDR3 extends over 13 amino acids. Trimming took off 7 bases at V and 5 bases at J, with 14 bases between the two ends. The CDR3 DNA is TGTGCCAGCAACCCTGGGCGAGGGACTGAAGCTTTCTTT. Translation: CASNPGRGTEAFF.

The J gene is TRBJ1-1, the V gene TRBV13; no definite D call. Germline loops: CDR1 PRHDT, CDR2 FYEKMQ (reference sequence). V lost 3 bases and J 1 base, leaving 3 bases between the germline ends. The CDR3 totals 12 residues. This chain's CDR3 is CASSLENTEAFF. The CDR3 DNA is TGTGCCAGCAGCTTGGAGAACACTGAAGCTTTCTTT. The full variable domain, its missing parts supplied by reference TRBV13 and TRBJ1-1, is AAGVIQSPRHLIKEKRETATLKCYPIPRHDTVYWYQQGPGQDPQFLISFYEKMQSDKGSIPDRFSAQQFSDYHSELNMSSLELGDSALYFCASSLENTEAFFGQGTRLTVV.

This clone was seen only once. The rearrangement joins TRBV11-3 to TRBJ2-7; TRBD1 matches at 7 bases. Germline V gives CDR1 SGHNT, CDR2 YENEEA. Trimming cost V 0 bases and J 2 bases; bases outside gene matches: 1. This CDR3 is 14 amino acids long. CDR3 in amino acids: CASSLETGAYEQYF. DNA of the CDR3: TGTGCCAGCAGCTTAGAAACAGGGGCCTACGAGCAGTACTTC.

V is TRBV2 and J is TRBJ2-7; TRBD1 is a possible D gene (6 bases). CDR3 size: 11 residues. V lost 9 bases, J lost 3 bases, and 9 bases lay in between. CDR1 is SNHLY, CDR2 FYNNEI, per germline. The CDR3 sequence is CARGGNYEQYF. CDR3 nucleotide sequence: TGTGCCAGAGGGGGAAACTACGAGCAGTACTTC.

This chain joins TRBV16 and TRBJ1-2, with 11 bases matching TRBD1. CDR1 KGHSY and CDR2 FQNENV come from the germline V gene. V gave up 4 bases and J gave up 4 bases; unmatched junction bases: 5. This CDR3 region has 15 residues. CDR3 sequence reads: CASSLWTGGGYGYTF. In DNA form, the CDR3 reads TGTGCCAGCAGCCTGTGGACAGGGGGCGGCTATGGCTACACCTTC.

V usage is TRBV5-1 and J usage is TRBJ2-7, with 13 positions matching TRBD2. The V and J ends lost 4 bases and 6 bases, in that order; junction bases with no gene match: 7. Looked up from germline, CDR1 is SGHRS and CDR2 is YFSETQ. This CDR3 region has 15 residues. This chain's CDR3 is CASSPRLAGGGEQYF. CDR3 bases: TGCGCCAGCAGCCCTAGACTAGCGGGGGGAGGCGAGCAGTACTTC.

This chain links TRBV4-3 with TRBJ1-2; D is ambiguous. The CDR3 extends over 14 amino acids. Trimming took off 3 bases at V and 4 bases at J, with 12 bases between the two ends. Germline CDR1 and CDR2: LGHNA and YSLEER. The CDR3 DNA reads TGCGCCAGCAGCCAGGCGCGTCACATCTATGGCTACACCTTC. This gives the protein CASSQARHIYGYTF.

This clone has a handful of counts. The chain combines TRBV11-1 with TRBJ2-7, with TRBD1 matching 9 bases. The CDR3 has 15 amino acids. Germline assignment: CDR1 SGHAT and CDR2 FQDESV (reference sequence). The trim removed 5 bases at V and 4 bases at J, leaving 9 bases unmatched. Here the CDR3 DNA reads TGTGCCAGCAGCCGGTCGGGACAGGGTATATACGAGCAGTACTTC. Protein sequence: CASSRSGQGIYEQYF. The full variable domain, with the rest looked up from reference TRBV11-1 and TRBJ2-7, is EAEVAQSPRYKITEKSQAVAFWCDPISGHATLYWYRQILGQGPELLVQFQDESVVDDSQLPKDRFSAERLKGVDSTLKIQPAELGDSAMYLCASSRSGQGIYEQYFGPGTRLTVT.